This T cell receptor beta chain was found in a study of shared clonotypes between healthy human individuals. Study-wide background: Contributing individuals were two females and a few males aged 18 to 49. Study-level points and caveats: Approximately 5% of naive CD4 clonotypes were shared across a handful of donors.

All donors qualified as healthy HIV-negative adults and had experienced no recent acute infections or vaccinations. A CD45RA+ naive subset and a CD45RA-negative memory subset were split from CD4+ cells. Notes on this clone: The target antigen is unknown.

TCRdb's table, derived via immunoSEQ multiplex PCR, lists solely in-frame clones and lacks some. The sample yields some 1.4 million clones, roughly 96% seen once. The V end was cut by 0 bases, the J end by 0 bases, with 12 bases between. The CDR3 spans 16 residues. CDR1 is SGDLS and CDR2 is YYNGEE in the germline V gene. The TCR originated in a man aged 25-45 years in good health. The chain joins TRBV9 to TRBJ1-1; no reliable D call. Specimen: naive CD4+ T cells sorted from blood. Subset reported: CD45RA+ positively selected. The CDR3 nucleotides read TGTGCCAGCAGCGTAGGCCACGGGCGGATGAACACTGAAGCTTTCTTT. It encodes CASSVGHGRMNTEAFF.